The 21 T cell receptor beta chains below were found in one sample sequenced in a study of blood T cell repertoires in COVID-19. This table comes from immunoSEQ multiplex PCR, and its TCRdb copy is limited to in-frame clones, with some not included. Altogether about 59,000 clones are present, around four fifths being singletons, with the ten largest covering approximately 3.5%. Specimen: peripheral blood. The receptors here all came from a woman at least 80 years old with acute or convalescent COVID-19.

Only a few counts were recorded for this clone. This rearrangement joins TRBV19 to TRBJ1-2; 8 bases line up with TRBD1. The V gene end was trimmed by 8 bases and the J gene end by 2 bases; junction bases not matched to a gene: 10. This CDR3 has 15 amino acids. The V gene's germline CDR1 is LNHDA and CDR2 SQIVND (reference sequence). CDR3 sequence reads: CASQSVTGANYGYTF. The CDR3, as DNA: TGTGCCAGTCAATCAGTGACAGGGGCGAACTATGGCTACACCTTC.

The chain is built from TRBV24-1 and TRBJ1-1; 7 bases fit TRBD1. The ends lost 7 bases at V and 1 base at J; junction bases unmatched: 11. Germline V lookup: CDR1 KGHDR, CDR2 SFDVKD. The CDR3 length is 16 residues. CDR3 sequence (DNA): TGTGCCACCAGGTCCGGGACAGAACCTCCGAACACTGAAGCTTTCTTT. It specifies CATRSGTEPPNTEAFF.

The chain couples TRBV18 to TRBJ2-5; 10 nucleotides agree with TRBD2. The CDR3 is 14 amino acids. The V gene end was trimmed by 2 bases and the J gene end by 5 bases; junction bases not matched to a gene: 2. CDR1 and CDR2 (germline): KGHSH, LQKENI. The CDR3 reads CASSPLAGGETQYF. The CDR3 DNA reads TGTGCCAGCTCACCATTAGCGGGAGGTGAGACCCAGTACTTC.

The chain carries TRBV19 and TRBJ1-2, with a possible D match to TRBD1 (6 bases). Germline CDR1 LNHDA, CDR2 SQIVND (reference sequence). Deletions cut 6 bases from V and 7 bases from J, with 21 bases between. This CDR3 is built from 15 residues. Here the CDR3 reads CASSPNRDMLRGYTF. The CDR3 nucleotides are TGTGCCAGTAGCCCAAACCGGGACATGCTTCGTGGCTACACCTTC.

The CDR3 sequence is CASSAPRTGLNSPLHF. CDR3 nucleotide sequence: TGTGCCAGCAGTGCCCCACGGACAGGGCTCAATTCACCCCTCCACTTT. The J gene is TRBJ1-6, the V gene TRBV6-1; 8 bases fit TRBD1. The CDR3 is 16 amino acids. Germline loops: CDR1 MNHNS, CDR2 SASEGT. The J segment lost 7 bases and the V segment lost 4 bases, leaving 9 bases of the junction unmatched.

This chain uses TRBV25-1 with TRBJ1-3; D is unclear. The CDR3 spans 15 residues. Germline CDR1 and CDR2: MGHDK and SYGVNS. V shed 2 bases and J shed 0 bases, with 8 bases lying between them. CDR3 nucleotides: TGTGCCAGCAGTGAAGGGCAAGTCTCTGGAAACACCATATATTTT. This encodes CASSEGQVSGNTIYF.

The chain employs TRBV6-1 and TRBJ1-6; 8 positions agree with TRBD1. The CDR3 covers 15 residues. V trimming: 1 base; J trimming: 6 bases; junction bases outside the gene matches: 2. Germline V lookup: CDR1 MNHNS, CDR2 SASEGT. CDR3 sequence reads: CASSEGTGFNSPLHF. In DNA, the CDR3 is TGTGCCAGCAGTGAAGGGACAGGGTTTAATTCACCCCTCCACTTT.

The CDR3 region has the DNA TGTGCCAGTAGTGTAGGGACAGGGAATCAGCCCCAGCATTTT. Its protein is CASSVGTGNQPQHF. The rearrangement joins TRBV19 to TRBJ1-5; 9 nucleotides align to TRBD1. This CDR3 contains 14 residues. V shed 5 bases, J shed 4 bases, and the junction held 3 bases outside the gene matches. Germline values: CDR1 LNHDA, CDR2 SQIVND (reference sequence). The full variable domain, rest sourced from reference TRBV19 and TRBJ1-5, is DGGITQSPKYLFRKEGQNVTLSCEQNLNHDAMYWYRQDPGQGLRLIYYSQIVNDFQKGDIAEGYSVSREKKESFPLTVTSAQKNPTAFYLCASSVGTGNQPQHFGDGTRLSIL.

The CDR3 coding sequence is TGCGCCAGCAGCCTGAGCATGAACACCGGGGAGCTGTTTTTT. Amino acid sequence: CASSLSMNTGELFF. This chain joins TRBV4-3 and TRBJ2-2, with D hard to call. V gave up 4 bases and J gave up 1 base, with 7 bases separating them. The CDR3 extends over 14 amino acids. In germline, CDR1 is LGHNA, CDR2 YSLEER.

The chain employs TRBV19 and TRBJ2-5; D gene uncertain. The CDR3 totals 13 residues. Trimming removed 10 bases at V and 5 bases at J, with 17 bases between. Germline loops: CDR1 LNHDA, CDR2 SQIVND (reference sequence). CDR3 amino acids: CATSRADPETQYF. The CDR3, as DNA: TGTGCCACTTCAAGAGCCGATCCGGAGACCCAGTACTTC.

The chain employs TRBV3-1 (or the pseudogene TRBV3-2) and TRBJ1-3; a weak D match, TRBD1 (5 bases). The germline V gene encodes CDR1 LGHDT and CDR2 YNNKEL (reference sequence). This CDR3 is 14 amino acids long. Trimming left V 4 bases short and J 4 bases short, with 11 bases between. The CDR3 reads CASSPGAGGNTIYF. The DNA of the CDR3 is TGTGCCAGCAGCCCGGGAGCAGGGGGAAACACCATATATTTT.

The chain uses TRBV6-2 or TRBV6-3 and TRBJ2-7; D is perhaps TRBD1 (6 bases). Germline CDR1 is MNHEY and CDR2 is SVGEGT. The CDR3 runs to 13 residues. Trimming cost V 5 bases and J 3 bases, with 11 bases left between them. The CDR3 here is CASSVDRNYEQYF. CDR3 DNA sequence: TGTGCCAGCAGTGTCGACAGGAACTACGAGCAGTACTTC.

The chain is built from TRBV15 and TRBJ2-1; unclear D gene. The ends were cut back, 0 bases at V and 6 bases at J, with 12 bases in the middle. The CDR3 is 15 amino acids. Germline CDR1 and CDR2: LNHNV and YYDKDF (reference sequence). CDR3: CATSREARVGNEQFF. CDR3 nucleotide sequence: TGTGCCACCAGCAGAGAGGCTCGGGTAGGCAATGAGCAGTTCTTC.

V and J are TRBV6-5 and TRBJ2-3, with a weak D call TRBD2 (6 bases). The CDR3 has 12 amino acids. Trimming cost V 6 bases and J 5 bases, with 9 bases left between them. The germline V gene has CDR1 MNHEY and CDR2 SVGAGI. As DNA, the CDR3 is TGTGCCAGCAGCCCCGGGGGAGATACGCAGTATTTT. Translating gives CASSPGGDTQYF.

The chain is built from TRBV27 and TRBJ2-7; 15 positions agree with TRBD2. V shed 3 bases, J shed 4 bases, and the junction held 19 bases outside the gene matches. The CDR3 runs to 21 residues. CDR1 MNHEY and CDR2 SMNVEV come from the germline V gene (reference sequence). CDR3 sequence reads: CASSFRQPVGLAGGHGYEQYF. The CDR3 region has the DNA TGTGCCAGCAGTTTCCGGCAGCCGGTGGGACTAGCGGGAGGTCATGGTTACGAGCAGTACTTC.

The gene calls are TRBV9 and TRBJ2-7; 8 bases map to TRBD2. This CDR3 is built from 15 residues. Germline CDR1 reads SGDLS; CDR2 reads YYNGEE. J gave up 0 bases and V 3 bases, and 5 bases lay outside the gene matches. CDR3 sequence: CASSGSGGPSYEQYF. In DNA, the CDR3 is TGTGCCAGCAGCGGGAGCGGGGGACCCTCCTACGAGCAGTACTTC.

In its sample, this clone was seen a few times. The gene calls are TRBV6-1 and TRBJ1-5; D is uncertain. The CDR3 loop spans 19 amino acids. V lost 2 bases, J lost 5 bases, and 25 bases lay in between. Per germline, CDR1 MNHNS and CDR2 SASEGT. The DNA for the CDR3 is TGTGCCAGCAGTGAAAATGTCGGAGGGTGGGATGGCGGAGATCAGCCCCAGCATTTT. Amino acid sequence: CASSENVGGWDGGDQPQHF.

J is TRBJ2-1 and V is TRBV6-4; 8 bases agree with TRBD2. CDR3 length: 13 amino acids. Germline lookup yields CDR1 MRHNA and CDR2 SNTAGT. V dropped 4 bases and J dropped 7; count of bases not matched to a gene: 3. In DNA form, the CDR3 reads TGTGCCAGCAGTGTACAGCGGGGGAATGAGCAGTTCTTC. Its protein is CASSVQRGNEQFF.

The chain carries TRBV29-1 and TRBJ2-7, with TRBD1 matching 8 bases. This CDR3 has 17 amino acids. V was pared by 2 bases and J by 4 bases, with 16 bases of the junction left unmatched. Looked up from germline, CDR1 is SQVTM and CDR2 is ANQGSEA. CDR3 in amino acids: CSVERQGARGGSYEQYF. Here the CDR3 DNA reads TGCAGCGTTGAACGGCAGGGGGCGCGGGGCGGTTCGTACGAGCAGTACTTC.

In its sample, this clone was seen a few times. The CDR3: CASSQVGQFQYF. CDR3 DNA: TGTGCCAGCAGCCAAGTAGGACAGTTCCAGTACTTC. The V call is TRBV14, the J call TRBJ2-7, with D possibly TRBD1 on 6 matching bases. Per germline, CDR1 SGHDN and CDR2 FVKESK. CDR3 size: 12 residues. Deletions cut 1 base from V and 10 bases from J, with 11 bases between.

For this clone: The sample contains more than one DNA sequence encoding this CDR3. The rearrangement joins TRBV9 to TRBJ1-6; TRBD1 matches 7 bases. V lost 2 bases and J lost 7; bases outside the gene matches: 6. Germline lookup yields CDR1 SGDLS and CDR2 YYNGEE. This CDR3 has 15 residues. The CDR3 nucleotides are TGTGCCAGCAGCGTGACCGGGACAGAGAATTCACCCCTCCACTTT. It yields the protein CASSVTGTENSPLHF.